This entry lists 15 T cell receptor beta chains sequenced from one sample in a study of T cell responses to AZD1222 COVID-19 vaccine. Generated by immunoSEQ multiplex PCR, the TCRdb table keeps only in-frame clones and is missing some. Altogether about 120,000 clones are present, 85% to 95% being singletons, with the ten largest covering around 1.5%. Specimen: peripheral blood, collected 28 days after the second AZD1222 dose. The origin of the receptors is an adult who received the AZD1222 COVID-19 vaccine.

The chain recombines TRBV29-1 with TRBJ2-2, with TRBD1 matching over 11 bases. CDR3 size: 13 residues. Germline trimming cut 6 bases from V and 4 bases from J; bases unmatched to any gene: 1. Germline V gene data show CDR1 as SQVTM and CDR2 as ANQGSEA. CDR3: CSVGTGGTGELFF. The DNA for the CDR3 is TGCAGCGTAGGGACAGGGGGCACCGGGGAGCTGTTTTTT.

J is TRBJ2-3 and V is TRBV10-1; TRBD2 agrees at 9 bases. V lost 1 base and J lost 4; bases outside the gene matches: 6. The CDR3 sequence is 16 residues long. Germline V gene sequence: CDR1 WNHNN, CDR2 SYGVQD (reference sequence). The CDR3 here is CASSEFGAGGPDTQYF. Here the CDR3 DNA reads TGCGCCAGCAGTGAGTTTGGAGCGGGAGGTCCAGATACGCAGTATTTT.

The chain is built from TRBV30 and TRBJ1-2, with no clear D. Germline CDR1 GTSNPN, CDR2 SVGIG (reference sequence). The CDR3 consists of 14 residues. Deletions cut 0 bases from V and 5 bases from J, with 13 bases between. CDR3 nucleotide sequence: TGTGCCTGGAGTGTGCAGCGGATACGATATGGCTACACCTTC. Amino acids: CAWSVQRIRYGYTF. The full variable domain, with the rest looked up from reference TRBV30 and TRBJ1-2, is SQTIHQWPATLVQPVGSPLSLECTVEGTSNPNLYWYRQAAGRGLQLLFYSVGIGQISSEVPQNLSASRPQDRQFILSSKKLLLSDSGFYLCAWSVQRIRYGYTFGSGTRLTVV.

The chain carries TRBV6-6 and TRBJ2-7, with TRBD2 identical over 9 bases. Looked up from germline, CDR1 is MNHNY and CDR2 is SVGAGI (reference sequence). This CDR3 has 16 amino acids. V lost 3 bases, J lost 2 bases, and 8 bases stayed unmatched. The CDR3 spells CASSYPAGGPAYEQYF. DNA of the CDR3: TGTGCCAGCAGTTATCCCGCGGGAGGGCCCGCCTACGAGCAGTACTTC.

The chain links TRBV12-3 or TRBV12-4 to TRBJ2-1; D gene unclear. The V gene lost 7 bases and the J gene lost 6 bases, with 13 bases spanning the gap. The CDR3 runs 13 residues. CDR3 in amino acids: CASTEWSINEQFF. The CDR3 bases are TGTGCCAGCACGGAGTGGTCAATCAATGAGCAGTTCTTC.

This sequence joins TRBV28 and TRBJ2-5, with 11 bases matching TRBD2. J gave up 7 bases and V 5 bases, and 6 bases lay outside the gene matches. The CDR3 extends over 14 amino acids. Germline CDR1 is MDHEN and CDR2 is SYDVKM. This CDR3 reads CASSTLAGGGTQYF. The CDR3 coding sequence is TGTGCCAGCAGTACCTTAGCGGGAGGGGGGACCCAGTACTTC.

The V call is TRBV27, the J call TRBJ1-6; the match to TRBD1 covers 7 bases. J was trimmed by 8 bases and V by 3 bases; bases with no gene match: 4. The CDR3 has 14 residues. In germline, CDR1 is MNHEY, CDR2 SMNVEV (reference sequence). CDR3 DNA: TGTGCCAGCAGTTTCACAGGGGACTATTCACCCCTCCACTTT. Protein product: CASSFTGDYSPLHF.

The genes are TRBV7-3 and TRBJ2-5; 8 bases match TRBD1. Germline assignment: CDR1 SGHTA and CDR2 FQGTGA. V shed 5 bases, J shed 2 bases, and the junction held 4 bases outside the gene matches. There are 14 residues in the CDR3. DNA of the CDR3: TGTGCCAGCAGCGAACAGGGGGTTCAAGAGACCCAGTACTTC. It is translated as CASSEQGVQETQYF.

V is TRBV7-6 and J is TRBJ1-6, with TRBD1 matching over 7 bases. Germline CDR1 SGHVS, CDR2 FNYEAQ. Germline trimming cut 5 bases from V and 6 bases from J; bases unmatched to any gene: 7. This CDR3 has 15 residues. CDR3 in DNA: TGTGCCAGCAGCCCGCAGGGGGAAAGTAATTCACCCCTCCACTTT. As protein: CASSPQGESNSPLHF. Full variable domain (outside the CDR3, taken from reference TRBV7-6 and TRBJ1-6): GAGVSQSPRYKVTKRGQDVALRCDPISGHVSLYWYRQALGQGPEFLTYFNYEAQQDKSGLPNDRFSAERPEGSISTLTIQRTEQRDSAMYRCASSPQGESNSPLHFGNGTRLTVT.

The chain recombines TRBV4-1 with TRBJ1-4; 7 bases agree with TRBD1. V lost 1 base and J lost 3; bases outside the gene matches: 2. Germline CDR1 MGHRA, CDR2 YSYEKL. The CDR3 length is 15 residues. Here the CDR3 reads CASSQATGSNEKLFF. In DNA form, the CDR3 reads TGCGCCAGCAGCCAAGCGACAGGGTCTAATGAAAAACTGTTTTTT.

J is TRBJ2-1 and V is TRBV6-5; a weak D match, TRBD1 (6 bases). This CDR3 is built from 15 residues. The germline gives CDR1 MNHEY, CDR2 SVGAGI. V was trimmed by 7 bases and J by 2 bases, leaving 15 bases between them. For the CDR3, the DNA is TGTGCCAGCAACCAAGGGGGTAACCCCTACAATGAGCAGTTCTTC. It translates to CASNQGGNPYNEQFF.

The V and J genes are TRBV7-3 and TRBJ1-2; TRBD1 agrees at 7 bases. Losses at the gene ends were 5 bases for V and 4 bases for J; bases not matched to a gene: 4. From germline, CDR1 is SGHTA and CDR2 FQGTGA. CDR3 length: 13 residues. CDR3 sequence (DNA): TGTGCCAGCAGCGTGACAGGGACCTATGGCTACACCTTC. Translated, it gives CASSVTGTYGYTF.

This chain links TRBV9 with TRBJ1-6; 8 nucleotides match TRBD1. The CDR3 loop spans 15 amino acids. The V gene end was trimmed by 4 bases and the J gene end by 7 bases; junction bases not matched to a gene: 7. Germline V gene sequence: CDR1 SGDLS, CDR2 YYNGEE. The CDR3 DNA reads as TGTGCCAGCAGCACCCGGACAGGGCCGAATTCACCCCTCCACTTT. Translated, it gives CASSTRTGPNSPLHF.

CDR3 nucleotide sequence: TGTGCCTGGAGTTCAACGGCACATTCACCCCTCCACTTT. Protein sequence: CAWSSTAHSPLHF. This rearrangement joins TRBV30 to TRBJ1-6; D is unresolved. CDR1 and CDR2 (germline): GTSNPN, SVGIG (reference sequence). Deletions cut 2 bases from V and 8 bases from J, with 10 bases between. This CDR3 has 13 residues.

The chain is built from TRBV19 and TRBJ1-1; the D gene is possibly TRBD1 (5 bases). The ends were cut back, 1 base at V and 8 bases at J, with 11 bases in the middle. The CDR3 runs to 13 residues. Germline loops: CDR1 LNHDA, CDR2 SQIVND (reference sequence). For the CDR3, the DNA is TGTGCCAGTAGTATAGGGTCAGGGACGGAAGCTTTCTTT. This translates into CASSIGSGTEAFF.